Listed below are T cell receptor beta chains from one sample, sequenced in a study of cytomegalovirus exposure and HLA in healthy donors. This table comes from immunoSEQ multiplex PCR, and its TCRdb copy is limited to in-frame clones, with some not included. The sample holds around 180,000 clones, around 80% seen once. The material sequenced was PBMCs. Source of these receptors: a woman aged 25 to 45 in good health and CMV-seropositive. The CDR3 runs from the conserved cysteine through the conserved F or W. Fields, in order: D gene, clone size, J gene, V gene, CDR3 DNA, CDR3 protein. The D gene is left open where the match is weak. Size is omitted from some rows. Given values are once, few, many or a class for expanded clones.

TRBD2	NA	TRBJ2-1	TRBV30	TGTGCCTGGAGGACCCAGCGGGAGGACTACAATGAGCAGTTCTTC	CAWRTQREDYNEQFF
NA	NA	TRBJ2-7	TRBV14	TGTGCCAGCAGCCCGGACACGTTCTACGAGCAGTACTTC	CASSPDTFYEQYF
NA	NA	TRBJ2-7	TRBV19	TGTGCCAGTAGTCAGCGGGCGGTCTCCTACGAGCAGTACTTC	CASSQRAVSYEQYF
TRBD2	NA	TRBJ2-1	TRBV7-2	TGTGCCAGCAGCGGGTGGGAGAGTAGCGGGAGCGATGAGCAGTTCTTC	CASSGWESSGSDEQFF
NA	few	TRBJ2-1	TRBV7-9	TGTGCCAGCAGCTTAGGAGGATTGTTAAAGAGCTCCTACAATGAGCAGTTCTTC	CASSLGGLLKSSYNEQFF
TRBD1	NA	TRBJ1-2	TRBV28	TGTGCCAGCAGTTTTTTCCGGACAGGGGGAAGTTGGCCCTTC	CASSFFRTGGSWPF
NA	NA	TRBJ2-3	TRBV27	TGTGCCAGCAGTCCGGGACTCTACACAGATACGCAGTATTTT	CASSPGLYTDTQYF
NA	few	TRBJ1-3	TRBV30	TGTGCCTGGAGTGTTATGGGGGGCTCTGGAAACACCATATATTTT	CAWSVMGGSGNTIYF
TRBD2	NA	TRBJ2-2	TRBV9	TGTGCCAGCAACGGACTAGCGGGAGGGCCAAGCACCGGGGAGCTGTTTTTT	CASNGLAGGPSTGELFF
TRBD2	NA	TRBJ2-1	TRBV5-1	TGCGCCAGCACCCGGGGGGGCGGGATGTACAATGAGCAGTTCTTC	CASTRGGGMYNEQFF
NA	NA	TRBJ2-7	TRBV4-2	TGTGCCAGCAGCCAAGGGTGGGACACCGCCTACGAGCAGTACTTC	CASSQGWDTAYEQYF
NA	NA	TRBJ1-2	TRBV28	TGTGCCAGCAGTCTCCAACAGGGACGGTCTCACTATGGCTACACCTTC	CASSLQQGRSHYGYTF